Below are 17 T cell receptor beta chains sequenced from a single sample in a study of cytomegalovirus exposure and HLA in healthy donors (dated by TCRdb to 2016 to 2017). Library construction relied on the immunoSEQ multiplex PCR assay. TCRdb re-hosts the immuneACCESS table, in-frame sequences only. Its copies lack some clones; in the studies checked, an unresolved V gene accounts for under half of them, and the cause for the rest is not known. Present in this sample are some 130,000 clones, 84% of which were seen just once. The leading ten clones occupy 1.4% to 1.5% of the sample. Sequenced: PBMCs. These receptors originate from a woman aged 25 to 45 in good health and CMV-seronegative.

This chain uses TRBV19 with TRBJ1-5; D is perhaps TRBD1 (6 bases). The V gene's germline CDR1 is LNHDA and CDR2 SQIVND (reference sequence). Trimming removed 6 bases from V and 1 base from J, with 13 bases in between. This CDR3 contains 15 residues. The CDR3: CASRTWDTSNQPQHF. The CDR3 DNA sequence: TGTGCCAGTAGGACATGGGACACAAGCAATCAGCCCCAGCATTTT.

This rearrangement joins TRBV5-1 to TRBJ2-3, with D perhaps TRBD2 (6 bases). CDR1 is SGHRS, CDR2 YFSETQ, per germline. With 3 bases removed from V and 1 base from J, the gap between germline ends came to 9 bases. CDR3 length: 14 amino acids. CDR3 nucleotide sequence: TGCGCCAGCAGCTCTTCGGGGGGCACAGATACGCAGTATTTT. This translates into CASSSSGGTDTQYF.

This clone occurred a few times. The chain recombines TRBV25-1 with TRBJ2-7; no firm D call. Trimming took 4 bases from V and 7 from J, leaving 8 bases between them. This CDR3 has 11 residues. Per germline, CDR1 MGHDK and CDR2 SYGVNS. The CDR3 spells CASSAFREQYF. The CDR3 coding sequence is TGTGCCAGCAGTGCCTTCCGGGAGCAGTACTTC.

The chain combines TRBV19 with TRBJ2-4; 10 bases match TRBD1. The trim removed 5 bases at V and 6 bases at J, leaving 7 bases unmatched. This CDR3 contains 15 residues. Per germline, CDR1 LNHDA and CDR2 SQIVND (reference sequence). In nucleotides, the CDR3 is TGTGCCAGTAGTCAGGGACAGGGGAAAGGAAACATTCAGTACTTC. This sequence encodes CASSQGQGKGNIQYF.

This clone occurred a few times. The chain couples TRBV5-1 to TRBJ2-7; D remains ambiguous. The CDR3 has 13 amino acids. Germline CDR1 is SGHRS and CDR2 is YFSETQ. V was pared by 2 bases and J by 2 bases, with 8 bases between. CDR3 sequence reads: CASSFAGTYEQYF. DNA of the CDR3: TGCGCCAGCAGCTTCGCCGGTACCTACGAGCAGTACTTC. The variable domain in full, with the rest retrieved from reference TRBV5-1 and TRBJ2-7, is KAGVTQTPRYLIKTRGQQVTLSCSPISGHRSVSWYQQTPGQGLQFLFEYFSETQRNKGNFPGRFSGRQFSNSRSEMNVSTLELGDSALYLCASSFAGTYEQYFGPGTRLTVT.

This chain connects TRBV6-1 to TRBJ1-3; the D is unclear. Trimming took off 4 bases at V and 7 bases at J, with 14 bases between the two ends. The length of the CDR3 is 14 residues. Germline lookup yields CDR1 MNHNS and CDR2 SASEGT. The CDR3 loop is CASSAGKRENTIYF. CDR3 DNA: TGTGCCAGCAGTGCGGGTAAAAGGGAGAACACCATATATTTT.

The chain links TRBV7-9 to TRBJ1-1; no clear D gene. The germline V gene has CDR1 SEHNR and CDR2 FQNEAQ (reference sequence). Trimming stripped 11 bases from V and 1 base from J, with 11 bases between. The CDR3 is 12 residues long. This CDR3 is CAASTGNTEAFF. Here the CDR3 DNA reads TGTGCCGCCTCGACGGGGAACACTGAAGCTTTCTTT. The whole variable domain, remainder taken from reference TRBV7-9 and TRBJ1-1, is DTGVSQNPRHKITKRGQNVTFRCDPISEHNRLYWYRQTLGQGPEFLTYFQNEAQLEKSRLLSDRFSAERPKGSFSTLEIQRTEQGDSAMYLCAASTGNTEAFFGQGTRLTVV.

The rearrangement joins TRBV5-4 to TRBJ2-3; possible D gene TRBD1, 5 bases. V was clipped by 0 bases and J by 3 bases, with 14 bases between them. This CDR3 has 16 residues. Germline V CDR1 and CDR2: SGHNT, YYREEE (reference sequence). CDR3 amino acids: CASSLGLQAPTDTQYF. In nucleotides, the CDR3 is TGTGCCAGCAGCTTGGGGTTACAGGCGCCTACAGATACGCAGTATTTT.

This clone was seen only once. This chain connects TRBV6-5 to TRBJ1-2; maybe TRBD1 (6 bases). V was trimmed by 7 bases and J by 5 bases, leaving 11 bases between them. This CDR3 spans 12 amino acids. Germline CDR1 MNHEY, CDR2 SVGAGI. In nucleotides, the CDR3 is TGTGCCAGCACCGAGAGGGGGTATGGCTACACCTTC. This sequence encodes CASTERGYGYTF.

V is TRBV6-5 and J is TRBJ1-1, with D possibly being TRBD1 (6 bases). This CDR3 is 14 amino acids long. Germline values: CDR1 MNHEY, CDR2 SVGAGI. The ends were cut back, 6 bases at V and 5 bases at J, with 16 bases in the middle. The CDR3 spells CASSPTGSRTEAFF. The CDR3 region has the DNA TGTGCCAGCAGCCCCACAGGGAGTCGAACTGAAGCTTTCTTT.

The chain employs TRBV7-9 and TRBJ2-4, with TRBD2 as a possible D gene (6 bases). The CDR3 runs to 17 residues. Trimming took off 1 base at V and 5 bases at J, with 18 bases between the two ends. Germline lookup yields CDR1 SEHNR and CDR2 FQNEAQ (reference sequence). The CDR3 DNA follows: TGTGCCAGCAGCTTAGTGGGGGGAACGGGGAGAGAAAACATTCAGTACTTC. Amino acids: CASSLVGGTGRENIQYF.

J is TRBJ2-1 and V is TRBV5-1, with TRBD2 matching 7 bases. CDR1 SGHRS and CDR2 YFSETQ come from the germline V gene. Losses at the gene ends were 7 bases for V and 5 bases for J; bases not matched to a gene: 12. CDR3 length: 15 residues. This CDR3 is CASFQAGSGDNEQFF. The CDR3 DNA sequence: TGCGCCAGCTTCCAAGCGGGGAGCGGTGACAATGAGCAGTTCTTC.

The chain recombines TRBV5-4 with TRBJ2-3; the match to TRBD2 covers 12 bases. The CDR3 totals 17 residues. The V segment lost 1 base and the J segment 5 bases; nucleotides outside the gene matches: 8. Germline loops: CDR1 SGHNT, CDR2 YYREEE (reference sequence). CDR3 amino acids: CASSLTSGGRTGDTQYF. The CDR3 coding sequence is TGTGCCAGCAGCTTGACTAGCGGGGGGCGAACGGGAGATACGCAGTATTTT.

The chain employs TRBV11-2 and TRBJ2-3, with D possibly being TRBD2 (7 bases). Trimming left V 6 bases short and J 1 base short, with 14 bases between. Germline CDR1 SGHAT, CDR2 FQNNGV. This CDR3 comprises 15 residues. CDR3 residues: CASRSRGAGTDTQYF. CDR3 nucleotides: TGTGCCAGCAGAAGCCGGGGGGCCGGCACAGATACGCAGTATTTT.

Points on this clone: A junction boundary mismatches the germline segment, possibly from a read error. The rearrangement uses TRBV28 and TRBJ2-1; TRBD2 matches 7 bases. CDR1 MDHEN and CDR2 SYDVKM come from the germline V gene. This CDR3 region has 12 residues. The CDR3 spells CASSLWGGEQFF. CDR3 DNA: TGTGCCAGCAGTCTATGGGGGGGTGAGCAGTTCTTC.

This clone is judged medium-sized (0.01 to 0.1%). The rearrangement uses TRBV2 and TRBJ2-3, with D possibly being TRBD2 (7 bases). The V gene's germline CDR1 is SNHLY and CDR2 FYNNEI. The CDR3 sequence is 10 residues long. The V end lost 8 bases, the J end lost 9 bases, and 9 bases lay between the germline ends. CDR3 sequence: CASGGATQYF. The CDR3 DNA sequence: TGTGCCAGCGGGGGGGCAACGCAGTATTTT.

This chain joins TRBV5-1 and TRBJ2-7, with D perhaps matching TRBD2 (5 bases). CDR1 is SGHRS and CDR2 is YFSETQ in the germline V gene. This CDR3 is built from 15 residues. V was cut by 0 bases and J by 3 bases, with 13 bases left in between. For the CDR3, the DNA is TGCGCCAGCAGCTTGGACTGGGCCGGGGACTACGAGCAGTACTTC. This translates into CASSLDWAGDYEQYF.